This is a list of T cell receptor beta chains from one sample in a study of T cell responses to AZD1222 COVID-19 vaccine. Generated by immunoSEQ multiplex PCR, the TCRdb table keeps only in-frame clones and is missing some. The table includes 130,000 or so clones, 92% detected once. The sample in question was peripheral blood, obtained on day 0 of AZD1222 vaccination. Receptors originate from an adult in good health. The CDR3 runs from the conserved cysteine through the conserved F or W. The order of the fields is V gene, D gene, clone size, J gene, CDR3 DNA, CDR3 protein. A D gene is named only where the DNA matches it firmly. Only some rows state a clone size, as once, few, many or a class for expanded clones.

>TRBV4-1|TRBD1|NA|TRBJ1-1
TGCGCCAGCAGCCTGGGACAGCTGAACACTGAAGCTTTCTTT
CASSLGQLNTEAFF
>TRBV5-4|NA|few|TRBJ2-1
TGTGCCAGCAGGTATGACTACGATGAGCAGTTCTTC
CASRYDYDEQFF
>TRBV11-2|NA|NA|TRBJ2-5
TGTGCCAGCAGCTTGGGAGCGGTTGAAGAGACCCAGTACTTC
CASSLGAVEETQYF
>TRBV9|NA|NA|TRBJ1-1
TGTGCCAGCAGCGTTCTGGGGACGGGCCTGTCCCCCGAAGCTTTCTTT
CASSVLGTGLSPEAFF
>TRBV6-5|TRBD1|NA|TRBJ2-5
TGTGCCAGCACAGAAAGACAGGGAAGAGAGACCCAGTACTTC
CASTERQGRETQYF
>TRBV24-1|NA|NA|TRBJ2-3
TGTGCCACCAGTGATTTGCGGTTTGGAGGGACTGACAAGCAGTATTTT
CATSDLRFGGTDKQYF
>TRBV6-1|TRBD1|NA|TRBJ1-3
TGTGCCAGCAGTGAGTGGACAGGGCTGGGAAACACCATATATTTT
CASSEWTGLGNTIYF
>TRBV19|NA|once|TRBJ1-1
TGTGCCAGTAGAAGGGACCCTGGTTATGCTTTCTTT
CASRRDPGYAFF
>TRBV5-1|TRBD1|NA|TRBJ1-5
TGCGCCAGCAGCCCCGGACAGGGGTATAGCAATCAGCCCCAGCATTTT
CASSPGQGYSNQPQHF
>TRBV19|TRBD1|NA|TRBJ1-5
TGTGCCAGTAGAGTTCGGGACAGGGTCAGTCGTCAGCCCCAGCATTTT
CASRVRDRVSRQPQHF
>TRBV9|TRBD1|NA|TRBJ2-1
TGTGCCAGCAGCGGTAGACGACAGGGGCCGGACAATGAGCAGTTCTTC
CASSGRRQGPDNEQFF
>TRBV6-2/TRBV6-3|TRBD1|NA|TRBJ1-5
TGTGCCAGCAGTTTATTACAGGGGACCCTTCAGCCCCAGCATTTT
CASSLLQGTLQPQHF
>TRBV9|NA|NA|TRBJ2-3
TGTGCCAGCAGCGTAGTAGGGGGGACAGATACGCAGTATTTT
CASSVVGGTDTQYF
>TRBV11-2|NA|NA|TRBJ2-5
TGTGCCAGCAGCCTGACGATACGGGGAGAGACCCAGTACTTC
CASSLTIRGETQYF
>TRBV5-1|TRBD2|NA|TRBJ2-2
TGCGCCAGCAGCTGGACTAGCGGGGCCACCGGGGAGCTGTTTTTT
CASSWTSGATGELFF
>TRBV7-9|NA|NA|TRBJ2-7
TGTGCCAGCAGCCCCTTGGTATACGAGCAGTACTTC
CASSPLVYEQYF
>TRBV6-5|TRBD1|NA|TRBJ2-7
TGTGCCAGCAGTATTCTACAGGGGAACTCCTACGAGCAGTACTTC
CASSILQGNSYEQYF
>TRBV7-3|TRBD2|NA|TRBJ2-1
TGTGCCAGCAGCCTACCGGCTGGGACTAGCGGGAGTCGACCGTCCTACAATGAGCAGTTCTTC
CASSLPAGTSGSRPSYNEQFF
>TRBV9|TRBD2|NA|TRBJ2-3
TGTGCCAGCAGCGCCCCGGGGGGGAGCACAGATACGCAGTATTTT
CASSAPGGSTDTQYF
>TRBV4-2|NA|NA|TRBJ1-1
TGTGCCAGCAGCCAAGATCCCCCGAAAACTGAAGCTTTCTTT
CASSQDPPKTEAFF
>TRBV7-2|NA|NA|TRBJ1-4
TGTGCCAGCAGAAGCGGGGGCAGTGATGAAAAACTGTTTTTT
CASRSGGSDEKLFF
>TRBV9|NA|NA|TRBJ2-2
TGTGCCAGCAGCGCCCCCGTCCCCACCGGGGAGCTGTTTTTT
CASSAPVPTGELFF
>TRBV19|TRBD1|NA|TRBJ2-1
TGTGCCAGTAGTATTGGACAGGGAAACAATGAGCAGTTCTTC
CASSIGQGNNEQFF
>TRBV9|TRBD1|NA|TRBJ2-7
TGTGCCAGCAGCACGACAGGGGCGGCCTACGAGCAGTACTTC
CASSTTGAAYEQYF
>TRBV6-5|NA|NA|TRBJ1-1
TGTGCCAGCAGTTACGCCATGAACACTGAAGCTTTCTTT
CASSYAMNTEAFF
>TRBV7-3|NA|few|TRBJ1-1
TGTGCCAGCAGCCCCAACGGACAGTTGAACACTGAAGCTTTCTTT
CASSPNGQLNTEAFF
>TRBV4-3|NA|NA|TRBJ1-2
TGCGCCAGCAGCCAAGATTTAAGCTATGGCTACACCTTC
CASSQDLSYGYTF
>TRBV11-2|TRBD1|NA|TRBJ1-2
TGTGCCAGCAGCTTAGATCGCGATGGAGGGGGCCAAAACTATGGCTACACCTTC
CASSLDRDGGGQNYGYTF
>TRBV19|NA|NA|TRBJ2-5
TGTGCCAGTAGTACCTCGGGACATACTCAAGAGACCCAGTACTTC
CASSTSGHTQETQYF
>TRBV5-1|NA|NA|TRBJ2-1
TGCGCCAGCAGCTTGGCCGGGGGGACAGCGGGCTCCTACAATGAGCAGTTCTTC
CASSLAGGTAGSYNEQFF
>TRBV4-1|NA|few|TRBJ1-2
TGCGCCAGCAGCCTTTCGATGGGCAACTATGGCTACACCTTC
CASSLSMGNYGYTF
>TRBV24-1|NA|NA|TRBJ1-1
TGTGCCACCAGTGATTCGGGGAGGGCCAGTGAAGCTTTCTTT
CATSDSGRASEAFF
>TRBV2|NA|NA|TRBJ1-1
TGTGCCAGCAGCTCTTCGACTGCGCGACAAGCTTTCTTT
CASSSSTARQAFF
>TRBV19|NA|NA|TRBJ1-2
TGTGCCAGTAGTATAGATCTATGGGGGGGCGACTATGGCTACACCTTC
CASSIDLWGGDYGYTF
>TRBV6-6|NA|NA|TRBJ1-1
TGTGCCAGCAGTCCCCGACAAGGAGCTTCTGAAGCTTTCTTT
CASSPRQGASEAFF
>TRBV6-5|TRBD1|NA|TRBJ1-2
TGTGCCAGCGAAGGGGGCCGGATCTATGGCTACACCTTC
CASEGGRIYGYTF
>TRBV30|NA|NA|TRBJ1-1
TGTGCCTGGAGCACAGGTTTTGGGGCTGAAGCTTTCTTT
CAWSTGFGAEAFF